Sequencing of this T cell receptor beta chain was carried out in a study of beta chain features in type 1 diabetes. V was clipped by 5 bases and J by 8 bases; unmatched bases: 8. This CDR3 spans 15 amino acids. Germline V CDR1 and CDR2: KGHSH, LQKENI. Study outcomes and limitations: Within the patient group, naive, central memory and Treg TCRB repertoires appeared more similar to each other than within healthy donors.

Every isolated RNA sample was fully reverse transcribed, so sequencing captured expressed TCRB transcripts. The repertoire was sequenced with immunoSEQ multiplex PCR; TCRdb's copy has only in-frame clones and lacks some. The sample includes some 410,000 clones, over 9.5% seen only once; the top ten take 0.04% to 0.05%. For this clone: As yet, its antigen is unknown.

The sequence was obtained from a woman between 18 and 30 years old in good health. Input material: naive CD4+ T cells from blood. This chain joins TRBV18 and TRBJ1-6; 8 nucleotides agree with TRBD1. The CDR3: CASSTETGEYSPLHF. CDR3 DNA: TGTGCCAGCTCAACTGAGACAGGGGAGTATTCACCCCTCCACTTT. Complete variable domain (other parts from reference TRBV18 and TRBJ1-6): NAGVMQNPRHLVRRRGQEARLRCSPMKGHSHVYWYRQLPEEGLKFMVYLQKENIIDESGMPKERFSAEFPKEGPSILRIQQVVRGDSAAYFCASSTETGEYSPLHFGNGTRLTVT.